The next 15 T cell receptor beta chains were all read from a single sample in a study of cytomegalovirus exposure and HLA in healthy donors. Here immunoSEQ multiplex PCR was the method, and the copy in TCRdb shows in-frame clones only, minus some. Counted here are 50,000 to 80,000 clones, approximately 95% occurring once; the ten biggest clones make up under 6.5%. Input material: PBMCs. These receptors all stem from a young woman in good health and CMV-seropositive.

This clone was recorded only once. The chain uses TRBV13 and TRBJ2-5; TRBD1 might be the D (5 bases). This CDR3 comprises 13 residues. The germline V and J ends were trimmed by 6 bases and 5 bases, with 13 bases remaining between them. Germline CDR1 is PRHDT and CDR2 is FYEKMQ (reference sequence). CDR3 nucleotides: TGTGCCAGCAGGCCCCAGGGTACGGAGACCCAGTACTTC. Translating it yields CASRPQGTETQYF.

The chain has TRBV5-8 and TRBJ2-7, with 7 bases lining up with TRBD1. The CDR3 contains 15 residues. The germline gives CDR1 SGHTS, CDR2 YDEGEE. Trimming at V came to 0 bases and at J to 0 bases, leaving 3 bases not matched to a gene. CDR3 in amino acids: CASSLVDRSSYEQYF. CDR3 in DNA: TGTGCCAGCAGCTTGGTGGACAGGAGCTCCTACGAGCAGTACTTC.

The chain is built from TRBV15 and TRBJ1-2; D gene unclear. The germline V and J ends were trimmed by 0 bases and 0 bases, with 11 bases remaining between them. CDR1 and CDR2 from the germline V gene are LNHNV and YYDKDF (reference sequence). The CDR3 sequence is 16 residues long. CDR3 nucleotide sequence: TGTGCCACCAGCAGAGATCAAAGCACGACTAACTATGGCTACACCTTC. Protein: CATSRDQSTTNYGYTF.

The chain carries TRBV15 and TRBJ2-1, with 11 bases identical to TRBD2. This CDR3 contains 15 residues. CDR1 LNHNV and CDR2 YYDKDF come from the germline V gene (reference sequence). V gave up 7 bases and J gave up 4 bases; unmatched junction bases: 6. The CDR3 DNA follows: TGTGCCACCACGCCGACTAGCGGGGAGTACAATGAGCAGTTCTTC. Translation: CATTPTSGEYNEQFF. The whole variable domain, filled in from reference TRBV15 and TRBJ2-1, reads DAMVIQNPRYQVTQFGKPVTLSCSQTLNHNVMYWYQQKSSQAPKLLFHYYDKDFNNEADTPDNFQSRRPNTSFCFLDIRSPGLGDTAMYLCATTPTSGEYNEQFFGPGTRLTVL.

The V and J genes are TRBV4-2 and TRBJ1-5; D unclear. V lost 0 bases to trimming and J lost 0 bases, with 9 bases between them. This CDR3 has 16 residues. In germline, CDR1 is LGHNA, CDR2 YNFKEQ. The CDR3 reads CASSQEAAYSNQPQHF. In DNA, the CDR3 is TGTGCCAGCAGCCAAGAGGCGGCTTATAGCAATCAGCCCCAGCATTTT.

This chain joins TRBV4-3 and TRBJ2-3, with 9 bases matching TRBD1. CDR1 is LGHNA and CDR2 is YSLEER in the germline V gene. The CDR3 extends over 17 amino acids. V was pared by 1 base and J by 5 bases, with 10 bases of the junction left unmatched. The DNA of the CDR3 is TGCGCCAGCAGCCAAGCGGAGGGACAGGGATTGCGAGATACGCAGTATTTT. Encoded protein: CASSQAEGQGLRDTQYF.

The genes are TRBV27 and TRBJ2-5, with TRBD2 matching 10 bases. This CDR3 region has 16 residues. V lost 5 bases to trimming and J lost 2 bases; unmatched junction nucleotides: 8. Germline CDR1 is MNHEY and CDR2 is SMNVEV (reference sequence). CDR3 coding DNA: TGTGCCAGCAGTCCGCGGGGACTAGCGATACAAGAGACCCAGTACTTC. Translating gives CASSPRGLAIQETQYF.

The rearrangement links TRBV2 to TRBJ2-2, with 7 bases aligning to TRBD1. The germline V gene has CDR1 SNHLY and CDR2 FYNNEI. With V trimmed by 6 bases and J by 6 bases, 13 bases remained unmatched. CDR3 length: 16 residues. CDR3 protein: CASREEATGVSGELFF. CDR3 DNA: TGTGCCAGCAGGGAGGAGGCCACAGGGGTATCCGGGGAGCTGTTTTTT.

The genes are TRBV28 and TRBJ2-1; D remains unclear. Germline-derived CDR1 and CDR2 are MDHEN and SYDVKM. V was cut by 2 bases and J by 9 bases, with 8 bases left in between. CDR3 length equals 12 residues. CDR3 region: CASSLDLTEQFF. Written as DNA, the CDR3 is TGTGCCAGCAGTTTAGACTTGACTGAGCAGTTCTTC.

The CDR3 DNA reads TGCAGCGTTGATCCGCCAGGGGCGGAGAAGACCCAGTACTTC. This encodes CSVDPPGAEKTQYF. This chain joins TRBV29-1 and TRBJ2-5, with D maybe TRBD1 (6 bases). The V and J ends lost 3 bases and 6 bases respectively, with 17 bases between them. Germline CDR1 and CDR2: SQVTM and ANQGSEA. The CDR3 covers 14 residues.

The rearrangement links TRBV2 to TRBJ1-4, with D perhaps matching TRBD1 (6 bases). Germline values: CDR1 SNHLY, CDR2 FYNNEI. There are 11 residues in the CDR3. The V end lost 7 bases, the J end lost 7 bases, and 7 bases lay between the germline ends. Here the CDR3 DNA reads TGTGCCAGCAAAGGGGGTGAAAAACTGTTTTTT. Translating it yields CASKGGEKLFF.

This sequence joins TRBV6-1 and TRBJ2-2; D is undetermined. Germline V gene lookup returns CDR1 MNHNS and CDR2 SASEGT. Trimming removed 4 bases at V and 5 bases at J, with 8 bases between. The CDR3 extends over 13 amino acids. For the CDR3, the DNA is TGTGCCAGCAGTGCGGTGCAAACCGGGGAGCTGTTTTTT. Protein sequence: CASSAVQTGELFF.

This sequence joins TRBV9 and TRBJ2-1, with 12 bases that match TRBD2. Unmatched junction bases numbered 22, after V lost 4 bases and J lost 8 bases. This CDR3 is 20 amino acids long. CDR1 and CDR2 from the germline V gene are SGDLS and YYNGEE. CDR3 in amino acids: CASSSLQGRLAGGPKDEQFF. DNA for the CDR3: TGTGCCAGCAGCTCCCTACAGGGTCGGCTAGCGGGAGGGCCGAAGGATGAGCAGTTCTTC.

This chain connects TRBV6-4 to TRBJ2-3, with 11 bases aligning to TRBD2. This CDR3 is 15 amino acids long. Unmatched junction bases numbered 9, after V lost 6 bases and J lost 7 bases. CDR1 and CDR2 from the germline V gene are MRHNA and SNTAGT. The CDR3, as DNA: TGTGCCAGCAGCCTACTAGCGGGGGATCAATATACGCAGTATTTT. Its protein product is CASSLLAGDQYTQYF.

This rearrangement joins TRBV11-2 to TRBJ1-2; 7 bases are a match to TRBD1. Germline CDR1 SGHAT, CDR2 FQNNGV. This CDR3 region has 12 residues. The V and J ends lost 6 bases and 2 bases, in that order; junction bases with no gene match: 0. The CDR3 DNA follows: TGTGCCAGCAGACAGGGGAACTATGGCTACACCTTC. Amino acids: CASRQGNYGYTF.